What follows are 5 T cell receptor beta chains derived from one specimen sequenced in a study of spatial heterogeneity in lung cancer. The time point is: sample taken at primary tumor resection. Extraction of whole RNA from tumor, nontumor lung or frozen PBMC preceded unsorted sequencing. TCRdb recomputed calls from the 5' RACE reads with MiXCR, one row per CDR3 protein. The repertoire holds around 40,000 distinct CDR3 sequences, with roughly 5.8% as singletons. The source was PBMCs, collected at surgery. These receptors all come from a male donor with early-stage non-small cell lung cancer.

The gene calls are TRBV25-1 and TRBJ2-1, with 10 bases matching TRBD1. V lost 4 bases, J lost 14 bases, and 5 bases stayed unmatched. The germline V gene encodes CDR1 MGHDK and CDR2 SYGVNS. The CDR3 extends over 12 amino acids. CDR3 sequence reads: CASSGSTGGKFF. CDR3 bases: TGTGCCAGCAGTGGGTCGACAGGGGGCAAGTTCTTC.

This clonotype was found many times. The chain joins TRBV12-3 or TRBV12-4 to TRBJ2-4; D not certain. CDR3 size: 11 residues. Trimming took 6 bases from V and 15 from J, leaving 15 bases between them. The CDR3 loop is CASRRSTQLYF. CDR3 coding DNA: TGTGCCAGCAGACGATCGACCCAACTGTACTTC.

This clonotype occurred many times. The rearrangement joins TRBV29-1 to TRBJ2-1; TRBD2 is a possible D gene (6 bases). With 4 bases removed from V and 6 bases from J, the gap between germline ends came to 16 bases. Germline values: CDR1 SQVTM, CDR2 ANQGSEA. The CDR3 sequence is 14 residues long. DNA of the CDR3: TGCAGCGTTGTACTAGCCCTTGGGACCAATGAGCAGTTCTTC. Its protein product is CSVVLALGTNEQFF.

This clonotype was found many times. This rearrangement joins TRBV29-1 to TRBJ1-1, with 10 nucleotides matching TRBD1. The CDR3 consists of 13 residues. The V and J ends lost 1 base and 7 bases, in that order; junction bases with no gene match: 3. Germline V gene sequence: CDR1 SQVTM, CDR2 ANQGSEA. The CDR3 coding sequence is TGCAGCGTTGAAGGACAGGGGGCTGGTGAAGCTTTCTTT. Translating it yields CSVEGQGAGEAFF.

This clonotype appeared a few times. V and J are TRBV28 and TRBJ2-5; D remains unclear. With 8 bases removed from V and 1 base from J, the gap between germline ends came to 14 bases. This CDR3 has 14 amino acids. Germline V gene sequence: CDR1 MDHEN, CDR2 SYDVKM. The CDR3 loop reads CASGRVPLQETQYF. The CDR3 region has the DNA TGTGCCAGCGGGCGTGTCCCACTCCAAGAGACCCAGTACTTC.